A single sample is the source of the 26 T cell receptor beta chains below, sequenced in a study of blood T cells in healthy people across ages. The use of a sample-barcoded 5' primer and a J-beta primer mix characterized a second PCR of roughly 6 to 11 cycles. TCRdb called the 5' RACE reads again in MiXCR, with one record for every CDR3 protein. The data hold 600,000 to 850,000 distinct CDR3 sequences, with 20% to 25% observed a single time. This sample was shared with a second study, whose subject was T cells of mothers and their children.

Sequenced: blood. These receptors all come from a boy between 5 and 17 years old in good health.

Of note for this clonotype: One end of the junction does not line up with germline, which may come from a read error. The J gene is TRBJ2-7, the V gene TRBV7-7; D gene uncertain. Germline CDR1 and CDR2: SSHAT and FNYEAQ (reference sequence). The CDR3 is made up of 15 amino acids. CDR3 coding DNA: TGTGCTAGCAGCTTAGCAACAGATCCCACCTACGAGCAGTACTTC. Translating gives CASSLATDPTYEQYF.

This clonotype turned up a few times. This chain joins TRBV14 and TRBJ1-1, with no clear D. CDR1 SGHDN and CDR2 FVKESK come from the germline V gene. The germline V and J ends were trimmed by 1 base and 6 bases, with 18 bases remaining between them. CDR3 length equals 16 residues. The CDR3 bases are TGTGCCAGCAGCCAAGCAGGCAGAAGGGATGTCCCTGAAGCTTTCTTT. Its protein product is CASSQAGRRDVPEAFF. Full variable domain (remainder filled in from reference TRBV14 and TRBJ1-1): EAGVTQFPSHSVIEKGQTVTLRCDPISGHDNLYWYRRVMGKEIKFLLHFVKESKQDESGMPNNRFLAERTGGTYSTLKVQPAELEDSGVYFCASSQAGRRDVPEAFFGQGTRLTVV.

This clonotype was detected many times. This sequence joins TRBV28 and TRBJ2-4; TRBD2 aligns across 9 bases. The germline V gene encodes CDR1 MDHEN and CDR2 SYDVKM. The junction had 0 bases not matched to a gene; V was cut back by 5 bases and J by 1 base. The CDR3 has 14 residues. The CDR3 coding sequence is TGTGCCAGCAGTGCGGGGGGGGCCAAAAACATTCAGTACTTC. It is translated as CASSAGGAKNIQYF. Combining the CDR3 with reference TRBV28 and TRBJ2-4 gives the whole variable domain DVKVTQSSRYLVKRTGEKVFLECVQDMDHENMFWYRQDPGLGLRLIYFSYDVKMKEKGDIPEGYSVSREKKERFSLILESASTNQTSMYLCASSAGGAKNIQYFGAGTRLSVL.

There are a few counts of this clonotype. V usage is TRBV20-1 and J usage is TRBJ1-2; D not resolved. This CDR3 is 14 amino acids long. In germline, CDR1 is DFQATT, CDR2 SNEGSKA (reference sequence). CDR3 bases: TGCAGCGCCGCTAACCCCCGGGAGGGCCGGGGCTACACCTTC. The encoded protein is CSAANPREGRGYTF.

J is TRBJ2-5 and V is TRBV5-5; no clear D gene. V was cut by 4 bases and J by 0 bases, with 13 bases left in between. The CDR3 is 15 residues long. Looked up from germline, CDR1 is SGHKS and CDR2 is YYEKEE (reference sequence). CDR3 DNA sequence: TGTGCCAGCAGCCTTAACCGGTGGGACCAAGAGACCCAGTACTTC. Translating it yields CASSLNRWDQETQYF.

This clonotype occurred a few times. The chain employs TRBV29-1 and TRBJ2-6; D uncertain. Trimming pared 1 base from V and 2 bases from J, leaving 3 bases between. CDR3 size: 13 residues. Germline CDR1 is SQVTM and CDR2 is ANQGSEA. In DNA form, the CDR3 reads TGCAGCGTTGAAGGGGCTGGGGCCAACGTCCTGACTTTC. It translates to CSVEGAGANVLTF.

The V call is TRBV27, the J call TRBJ2-3; 10 bases line up with TRBD1. CDR3 length: 15 amino acids. Germline values: CDR1 MNHEY, CDR2 SMNVEV (reference sequence). Trimming cost V 5 bases and J 4 bases; bases outside gene matches: 6. The CDR3 sequence is CASSLRQGASDTQYF. In nucleotides, the CDR3 is TGTGCCAGCAGTCTGAGACAGGGGGCGTCAGATACGCAGTATTTT.

V and J are TRBV12-3 or TRBV12-4 and TRBJ2-7, with no clear D. Trimming took 3 bases from V and 2 from J, leaving 5 bases between them. CDR3 length: 12 residues. The CDR3 is CASSFNPYEQYF. CDR3 DNA sequence: TGTGCCAGCAGTTTTAACCCCTACGAGCAGTACTTC.

V is TRBV21-1 and J is TRBJ1-2. TRBV21-1 is noted as a pseudogene. This CDR3 is 15 amino acids long. This chain's CDR3 is CASSKGVQTIDGYTF. In DNA form, the CDR3 reads TGTGCCAGCAGCAAAGGAGTACAAACCATCGATGGCTACACCTTC.

The genes are TRBV6-2 or TRBV6-3 and TRBJ1-1; D unresolved. The germline CDR1 and CDR2 sequences are MNHEY and SVGEGT. This CDR3 region has 15 residues. V was cut by 4 bases and J by 1 base, with 13 bases left in between. Written as DNA, the CDR3 is TGTGCCAGCAGTTCCCCGAGCCGCGCGAACACTGAAGCTTTCTTT. It translates to CASSSPSRANTEAFF.

This clonotype was detected ten times or more. This sequence joins TRBV6-2 or TRBV6-3 and TRBJ2-2, with 7 bases lining up with TRBD1. V lost 8 bases and J lost 4; bases outside the gene matches: 10. CDR3 length: 15 amino acids. The germline V gene encodes CDR1 MNHEY and CDR2 SVGEGT. Here the CDR3 DNA reads TGTGCCAGCGGCAAGGGACAGACGCTCACCGGGGAGCTGTTTTTT. It translates to CASGKGQTLTGELFF.

J is TRBJ2-7 and V is TRBV6-1; 12 positions agree with TRBD2. V lost 3 bases, J lost 0 bases, and 3 bases stayed unmatched. Per germline, CDR1 MNHNS and CDR2 SASEGT. The CDR3 runs to 16 residues. This chain's CDR3 is CASSDQTSGSSYEQYF. The DNA of the CDR3 is TGTGCCAGCAGTGACCAGACTAGCGGGAGCTCCTACGAGCAGTACTTC.

The V call is TRBV7-2, the J call TRBJ2-1, with 9 bases that match TRBD1. This CDR3 has 15 amino acids. Germline loops: CDR1 SGHTA, CDR2 FQGNSA. V lost 4 bases, J lost 4 bases, and 5 bases stayed unmatched. In nucleotides, the CDR3 is TGTGCCAGCAGCTACCGGGACAGGGAATACAATGAGCAGTTCTTC. This sequence encodes CASSYRDREYNEQFF.

This clonotype has just a few counts. The chain couples TRBV7-2 to TRBJ2-7; 9 bases fit TRBD2. Germline V gives CDR1 SGHTA, CDR2 FQGNSA. The V segment lost 6 bases and the J segment 6 bases; nucleotides outside the gene matches: 6. The CDR3 totals 13 residues. The CDR3 nucleotides are TGTGCCAGCAGGGCTAGCGGGGCGGTCGAGCAGTACTTC. Translating it yields CASRASGAVEQYF.

This sequence joins TRBV6-1 and TRBJ1-3, with D unresolved. The CDR3 is 15 residues long. Germline-derived CDR1 and CDR2 are MNHNS and SASEGT. V lost 8 bases and J lost 0, with 14 bases in between. DNA of the CDR3: TGTGCCAGCGCTGGTGGGCAAAGCTCTGGAAACACCATATATTTT. Its translation is CASAGGQSSGNTIYF.

This clonotype was recorded many times. V and J are TRBV7-3 and TRBJ2-5; D is perhaps TRBD1 or TRBD2 (6 bases each). The germline V gene encodes CDR1 SGHTA and CDR2 FQGTGA. V was pared by 5 bases and J by 1 base, with 11 bases between. The CDR3 sequence is 14 residues long. This chain's CDR3 is CASSLGGFQETQYF. The CDR3 DNA reads as TGTGCCAGCAGCCTCGGGGGCTTCCAAGAGACCCAGTACTTC.

This clonotype was detected only a few times. The V call is TRBV5-5, the J call TRBJ1-2; D is undetermined. The V end lost 1 base, the J end lost 10 bases, and 11 bases lay between the germline ends. Germline V CDR1 and CDR2: SGHKS, YYEKEE (reference sequence). The CDR3 covers 12 residues. The CDR3 region has the DNA TGTGCCAGCAGCTTGAAGTATTGGGACTACACCTTC. It is translated as CASSLKYWDYTF.

This clonotype was observed a few times. The DNA of the CDR3 is TGTGCCAGCAGTCCTCAGGGGAGTCTCGGTCAGCCCCAGCATTTT. Amino acid sequence: CASSPQGSLGQPQHF. This chain connects TRBV12-3 or TRBV12-4 to TRBJ1-5, with D possibly TRBD1 on 6 matching bases. The length of the CDR3 is 15 residues. The ends were cut back, 5 bases at V and 6 bases at J, with 17 bases in the middle.

This clonotype was observed a single time. The rearrangement links TRBV27 to TRBJ1-5, with a weak D call TRBD1 (6 bases). There are 16 residues in the CDR3. V lost 0 bases and J lost 2, with 11 bases in between. CDR1 is MNHEY, CDR2 SMNVEV, per germline (reference sequence). The CDR3 reads CASSLSPRGGNQPQHF. CDR3 in DNA: TGTGCCAGCAGTTTATCCCCCAGGGGCGGCAATCAGCCCCAGCATTTT.

As concerns this clonotype: Relative to the germline gene, one junction end is altered; a read error may explain this. This chain joins TRBV7-9 and TRBJ1-4; 7 nucleotides agree with TRBD1. Germline V gene lookup returns CDR1 SEHNR and CDR2 FQNEAQ (reference sequence). There are 15 residues in the CDR3. Here the CDR3 reads CAIRTGLGGSEKPFF. For the CDR3, the DNA is TGTGCCATCCGGACAGGTCTAGGGGGAAGTGAAAAACCGTTTTTT.

This sequence joins TRBV6-2 or TRBV6-3 and TRBJ2-1; 7 nucleotides align to TRBD1. CDR1 MNHEY and CDR2 SVGEGT come from the germline V gene. The CDR3 is 13 residues long. Losses at the gene ends were 4 bases for V and 10 bases for J; bases not matched to a gene: 7. The CDR3 loop reads CASSSTGVREQFF. The CDR3 coding sequence is TGTGCCAGCAGTTCAACAGGGGTGCGGGAGCAGTTCTTC.

This clonotype occurred a few times. The chain combines TRBV6-5 with TRBJ1-3; D is unclear. Trimming removed 6 bases from V and 4 bases from J, with 13 bases in between. The CDR3 length is 14 residues. The germline CDR1 and CDR2 sequences are MNHEY and SVGAGI. The CDR3, as DNA: TGTGCCAGCAGCCCCGTTGGGGTCGGAAACACCATATATTTT. Translated, it gives CASSPVGVGNTIYF.

This chain joins TRBV4-1 and TRBJ2-1; D gene uncertain. V was cut by 1 base and J by 4 bases, with 23 bases left in between. CDR1 is MGHRA, CDR2 YSYEKL, per germline. The CDR3 has 19 residues. CDR3 in DNA: TGCGCCAGCAGCCAAGGGCGAGGACGGAGACCTCCGATTTACAATGAGCAGTTCTTC. It is translated as CASSQGRGRRPPIYNEQFF.

V and J are TRBV20-1 and TRBJ2-1; possible D gene TRBD1, 6 bases. The germline V gene encodes CDR1 DFQATT and CDR2 SNEGSKA (reference sequence). The CDR3 is made up of 16 amino acids. V gave up 6 bases and J gave up 0 bases, with 18 bases separating them. The chain's CDR3 is CSALSGARNSYNEQFF. Here the CDR3 DNA reads TGCAGTGCCCTATCAGGGGCTCGTAACTCCTACAATGAGCAGTTCTTC.

The V call is TRBV28, the J call TRBJ2-5; possible D gene TRBD2, 5 bases. Germline V gene sequence: CDR1 MDHEN, CDR2 SYDVKM. Between the trimmed V and J ends, which lost 1 base and 2 bases, there was a span of 11 bases. The CDR3 runs 15 residues. Here the CDR3 reads CASSLLVGSQETQYF. Here the CDR3 DNA reads TGTGCCAGCAGTTTATTGGTAGGGAGTCAAGAGACCCAGTACTTC.

In its sample, this clonotype was seen a few times. The rearrangement uses TRBV7-2 and TRBJ1-5; a possible D gene is TRBD1 (6 bases). The CDR3 spans 16 residues. Germline V gene data show CDR1 as SGHTA and CDR2 as FQGNSA. V was clipped by 2 bases and J by 6 bases, with 17 bases between them. CDR3 in amino acids: CASSLYAGGAGQPQHF. The CDR3 nucleotides read TGTGCCAGCAGCTTATATGCGGGGGGGGCCGGTCAGCCCCAGCATTTT.